The following is a TCR beta chain sequence with its context. These data come from a study of blood T cell repertoires in COVID-19. Study-wide context: The United States, Italy and Spain supplied acute and convalescent COVID-19 samples.

Original methodology: Estimates of nucleated cell counts were drawn from the amplification of reference gene primers. TCRdb's copy holds only in-frame clones and misses some; the assay was immunoSEQ multiplex PCR. That table furnishes V, J and clone size, whereas the DNA furnished D and trimming. The data show some 190,000 clones, approximately 92% seen once. There are 17 residues in the CDR3. Germline V CDR1 and CDR2: LGHDT, YNNKEL (reference sequence). The V gene lost 2 bases and the J gene lost 5 bases, with 21 bases spanning the gap. Specimen: PBMCs or T cells enriched from blood (not recorded which). The source of this sequence is a woman between 40 and 50 years old with acute COVID-19. The chain combines TRBV3-1 (or the pseudogene TRBV3-2) with TRBJ2-5; D is possibly TRBD2 (6 bases). CDR3: CASSQSWGVPRGETQYF. CDR3 in DNA: TGTGCCAGCAGCCAAAGCTGGGGTGTTCCCCGGGGGGAGACCCAGTACTTC.